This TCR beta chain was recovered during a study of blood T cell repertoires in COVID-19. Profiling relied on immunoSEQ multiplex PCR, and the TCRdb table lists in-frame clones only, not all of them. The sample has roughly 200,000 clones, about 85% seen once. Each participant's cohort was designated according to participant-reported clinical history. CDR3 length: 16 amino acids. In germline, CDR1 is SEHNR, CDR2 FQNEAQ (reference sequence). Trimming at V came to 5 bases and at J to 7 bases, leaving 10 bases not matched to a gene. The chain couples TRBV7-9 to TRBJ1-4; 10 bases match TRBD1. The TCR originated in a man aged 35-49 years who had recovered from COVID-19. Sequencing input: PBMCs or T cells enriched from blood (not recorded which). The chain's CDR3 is CASSRLDRGRREKLFF. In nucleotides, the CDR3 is TGTGCCAGCAGCCGTCTAGACAGGGGGCGACGTGAAAAACTGTTTTTT. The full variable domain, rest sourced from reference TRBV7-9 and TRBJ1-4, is DTGVSQNPRHKITKRGQNVTFRCDPISEHNRLYWYRQTLGQGPEFLTYFQNEAQLEKSRLLSDRFSAERPKGSFSTLEIQRTEQGDSAMYLCASSRLDRGRREKLFFGSGTQLSVL.